These 8 T cell receptor beta chains were all obtained from the same sample, sequenced in a study of blood T cell repertoires in COVID-19. Method: immunoSEQ multiplex PCR; TCRdb's copy keeps in-frame clones and lacks some. The sample has roughly 90,000 clones, 89% seen once; the top ten hold roughly 5.2%. The material sequenced was peripheral blood. The source is a woman older than 75 with active COVID-19.

This chain connects TRBV5-1 to TRBJ2-5; no reliable D call. CDR1 and CDR2 from the germline V gene are SGHRS and YFSETQ. Trimming stripped 4 bases from V and 3 bases from J, with 10 bases between. The CDR3 spans 13 residues. The chain's CDR3 is CASSRVDKETQYF. Here the CDR3 DNA reads TGCGCCAGCAGCCGAGTTGATAAAGAGACCCAGTACTTC. Complete variable domain (other parts from reference TRBV5-1 and TRBJ2-5): KAGVTQTPRYLIKTRGQQVTLSCSPISGHRSVSWYQQTPGQGLQFLFEYFSETQRNKGNFPGRFSGRQFSNSRSEMNVSTLELGDSALYLCASSRVDKETQYFGPGTRLLVL.

The chain joins TRBV2 to TRBJ1-1, with 11 bases that match TRBD1. Germline V gene sequence: CDR1 SNHLY, CDR2 FYNNEI. The CDR3 is made up of 14 amino acids. Trimming at V came to 6 bases and at J to 8 bases, leaving 8 bases not matched to a gene. The chain's CDR3 is CASRERTGGSEAFF. CDR3 nucleotides: TGTGCCAGCAGAGAAAGGACAGGGGGCTCGGAAGCTTTCTTT.

The gene calls are TRBV5-6 and TRBJ2-2; 7 bases match TRBD1. CDR3 length: 17 amino acids. Trimming at V came to 4 bases and at J to 0 bases, leaving 9 bases not matched to a gene. The V gene's germline CDR1 is SGHDT and CDR2 YYEEEE. CDR3 nucleotides: TGTGCCAGCAGCCGAACCGGGACAGCAGCGAACACCGGGGAGCTGTTTTTT. It is translated as CASSRTGTAANTGELFF.

The V gene is TRBV11-2, the J gene TRBJ2-3; TRBD2 matches at 9 bases. This CDR3 has 16 residues. CDR1 is SGHAT and CDR2 is FQNNGV in the germline V gene. V was pared by 4 bases and J by 7 bases, with 12 bases of the junction left unmatched. The CDR3 sequence: CASSSELAGEGHTQYF. The CDR3 DNA reads as TGTGCCAGCAGCTCGGAATTAGCGGGAGAAGGACATACGCAGTATTTT.

J is TRBJ1-1 and V is TRBV6-5; 7 nucleotides agree with TRBD1. V was pared by 6 bases and J by 7 bases, with 8 bases of the junction left unmatched. The V gene's germline CDR1 is MNHEY and CDR2 SVGAGI. CDR3 size: 13 residues. Here the CDR3 reads CASRSTGVGEAFF. The CDR3 DNA reads as TGTGCCAGCAGGTCAACAGGGGTCGGTGAAGCTTTCTTT.

This chain's CDR3 is CAIPGQGDGYTF. CDR3 nucleotide sequence: TGTGCCATTCCGGGACAGGGTGATGGCTACACCTTC. The chain is built from TRBV19 and TRBJ1-2, with 9 bases that match TRBD1. V shed 10 bases and J 6 bases; nucleotides not matched to a gene: 6. The CDR3 is 12 amino acids. Germline V CDR1 and CDR2: LNHDA, SQIVND (reference sequence). Full variable domain (rest looked up from reference TRBV19 and TRBJ1-2): DGGITQSPKYLFRKEGQNVTLSCEQNLNHDAMYWYRQDPGQGLRLIYYSQIVNDFQKGDIAEGYSVSREKKESFPLTVTSAQKNPTAFYLCAIPGQGDGYTFGSGTRLTVV.

The chain couples TRBV4-3 to TRBJ1-4; D call uncertain. CDR3 size: 13 residues. V was trimmed by 3 bases and J by 10 bases, leaving 12 bases between them. Germline CDR1 and CDR2: LGHNA and YSLEER. The chain's CDR3 is CASSQALTGKLFF. CDR3 nucleotides: TGCGCCAGCAGCCAGGCCTTGACGGGAAAACTGTTTTTT.

CDR3 in DNA: TGTGCCAGCAGCTTGGGGACAGGGGGACGGATCCACGAGCAGTACTTC. Its protein is CASSLGTGGRIHEQYF. V is TRBV5-4 and J is TRBJ2-7; 10 nucleotides align to TRBD1. Unmatched junction bases numbered 8, after V lost 0 bases and J lost 5 bases. Germline V gene sequence: CDR1 SGHNT, CDR2 YYREEE (reference sequence). The CDR3 length is 16 residues. The full variable domain, with the rest looked up from reference TRBV5-4 and TRBJ2-7, is ETGVTQSPTHLIKTRGQQVTLRCSSQSGHNTVSWYQQALGQGPQFIFQYYREEENGRGNFPPRFSGLQFPNYSSELNVNALELDDSALYLCASSLGTGGRIHEQYFGPGTRLTVT.